The next 20 T cell receptor beta chains were all read from a single sample in a study of TIL therapy for anti-PD-1-resistant metastatic lung cancer. Sequencing used immunoSEQ v3. Generated by immunoSEQ multiplex PCR, the TCRdb table keeps only in-frame clones and is missing some. The data contain about 53,000 clones, roughly 70% of them singletons. Time point noted: pre-treatment sample, taken before nivolumab and TIL therapy. This specimen was blood, taken at baseline. These receptor sequences come from a person between 30 and 79 years old with non-small cell lung cancer.

In nucleotides, the CDR3 is TGTGCCTGTAGGGGGACGGGGACTAGCGCCTACAATGAGCAGTTCTTC. It is translated as CACRGTGTSAYNEQFF. The chain couples TRBV30 to TRBJ2-1; 10 positions match TRBD2. J lost 2 bases, V lost 6 bases, and 10 bases had no gene match. The CDR3 runs to 16 residues. The V gene's germline CDR1 is GTSNPN and CDR2 SVGIG (reference sequence).

This clone was found a few times. This chain links TRBV6-1 with TRBJ1-2; D is perhaps TRBD1 (6 bases). The CDR3 sequence is 15 residues long. V was shortened by 6 bases and J by 2 bases, with 16 bases between the two germline ends. CDR1 and CDR2 from the germline V gene are MNHNS and SASEGT. Written as DNA, the CDR3 is TGTGCCAGCAGAACAGGGAGAAAAGAGAACTATGGCTACACCTTC. This gives the protein CASRTGRKENYGYTF.

The chain links TRBV4-3 to TRBJ1-5, with unresolved D. The germline CDR1 and CDR2 sequences are LGHNA and YSLEER. Between the trimmed V and J ends, which lost 0 bases and 0 bases, there was a span of 24 bases. The CDR3 consists of 21 residues. The CDR3: CASSQDCEGGPLKYSNQPQHF. In nucleotides, the CDR3 is TGCGCCAGCAGCCAAGATTGCGAGGGAGGACCGCTAAAGTATAGCAATCAGCCCCAGCATTTT.

The sample holds one count of this clone. This sequence joins TRBV18 and TRBJ1-1; no firm D call. V was trimmed by 2 bases and J by 5 bases, leaving 15 bases between them. Germline V gene lookup returns CDR1 KGHSH and CDR2 LQKENI. CDR3 length: 15 residues. In nucleotides, the CDR3 is TGTGCCAGCTCACCAGACACTTCCGGGCTGACTGAAGCTTTCTTT. Its translation: CASSPDTSGLTEAFF.

This chain uses TRBV20-1 with TRBJ2-1; D unresolved. CDR1 is DFQATT, CDR2 SNEGSKA, per germline (reference sequence). This CDR3 contains 9 residues. The CDR3 coding sequence is TGCGAACACTATCAATTGGGGTTCTTC. Translated, it gives CEHYQLGFF.

The rearrangement links TRBV18 to TRBJ1-1; 7 bases agree with TRBD1. The CDR3 sequence is 14 residues long. Germline V gives CDR1 KGHSH, CDR2 LQKENI. V lost 3 bases to trimming and J lost 3 bases; unmatched junction nucleotides: 4. The DNA for the CDR3 is TGTGCCAGCTCACCCGTCGACAGGGACACTGAAGCTTTCTTT. Translated: CASSPVDRDTEAFF.

The rearrangement links TRBV4-3 to TRBJ2-6; D perhaps matches TRBD1 (6 bases). This CDR3 has 15 amino acids. Germline CDR1 and CDR2: LGHNA and YSLEER. V was clipped by 4 bases and J by 0 bases, with 7 bases between them. CDR3 amino acids: CASSRQASGANVLTF. The CDR3, as DNA: TGCGCCAGCAGCCGACAGGCCTCTGGGGCCAACGTCCTGACTTTC.

The CDR3 DNA reads as TGTGCCAGCAGCGCCCAACCGGGACAGACCTACGAGCAGTACTTC. This encodes CASSAQPGQTYEQYF. This chain joins TRBV7-9 and TRBJ2-7; 7 nucleotides align to TRBD1. V lost 5 bases, J lost 2 bases, and 9 bases stayed unmatched. The CDR3 totals 15 residues. Germline V gives CDR1 SEHNR, CDR2 FQNEAQ (reference sequence).

The rearrangement links TRBV28 to TRBJ2-7, with TRBD1 matching 9 bases. Per germline, CDR1 MDHEN and CDR2 SYDVKM. After removal of 4 bases from V and 6 bases from J, the junction contained 4 bases not matched to a gene. The CDR3 is 13 amino acids. This chain's CDR3 is CASSSGQGSEQYF. CDR3 nucleotides: TGTGCCAGCAGTTCGGGACAGGGTAGCGAGCAGTACTTC.

This clone occurred once. The rearrangement joins TRBV27 to TRBJ1-2, with D uncertain. V gave up 3 bases and J gave up 7 bases, with 12 bases separating them. Germline assignment: CDR1 MNHEY and CDR2 SMNVEV (reference sequence). The CDR3 extends over 13 amino acids. CDR3 sequence reads: CASSFSPVSGYTF. The CDR3 nucleotides read TGTGCCAGCAGTTTTTCCCCAGTAAGTGGCTACACCTTC.

The chain employs TRBV11-2 and TRBJ1-5; TRBD1 is a possible D gene (6 bases). This CDR3 comprises 14 residues. V shed 4 bases and J shed 7 bases, with 14 bases lying between them. In germline, CDR1 is SGHAT, CDR2 FQNNGV. The CDR3 DNA reads as TGTGCCAGCAGCTCGAGACAGGATAGCCAGCCCCAGCATTTT. It encodes CASSSRQDSQPQHF.

This chain joins TRBV27 and TRBJ1-4, with D possibly being TRBD1 (6 bases). Germline-derived CDR1 and CDR2 are MNHEY and SMNVEV (reference sequence). The CDR3 sequence is 15 residues long. V was pared by 5 bases and J by 0 bases, with 10 bases between. CDR3 sequence: CASSAQGSTNEKLFF. The CDR3 nucleotides are TGTGCCAGCAGTGCACAGGGATCAACTAATGAAAAACTGTTTTTT.

The V and J genes are TRBV19 and TRBJ2-1; no definite D call. The CDR3 loop spans 12 amino acids. Deletions cut 5 bases from V and 8 bases from J, with 10 bases between. CDR1 LNHDA and CDR2 SQIVND come from the germline V gene (reference sequence). CDR3 bases: TGTGCCAGTAGTTTGGGGTCTTATGAGCAGTTCTTC. It codes for CASSLGSYEQFF. Drawing the rest from reference TRBV19 and TRBJ2-1, the complete variable domain is DGGITQSPKYLFRKEGQNVTLSCEQNLNHDAMYWYRQDPGQGLRLIYYSQIVNDFQKGDIAEGYSVSREKKESFPLTVTSAQKNPTAFYLCASSLGSYEQFFGPGTRLTVL.

In its sample, this clone is medium-sized (0.01 to 0.1%). The chain joins TRBV28 to TRBJ2-7; 8 bases are a match to TRBD2. The V and J ends lost 6 bases and 4 bases, in that order; junction bases with no gene match: 8. CDR1 MDHEN and CDR2 SYDVKM come from the germline V gene. The CDR3 is 14 residues long. Here the CDR3 reads CASSPGLEVYEQYF. The CDR3, as DNA: TGTGCCAGCAGCCCGGGACTAGAGGTGTACGAGCAGTACTTC. Variable domain in full (rest from reference TRBV28 and TRBJ2-7): DVKVTQSSRYLVKRTGEKVFLECVQDMDHENMFWYRQDPGLGLRLIYFSYDVKMKEKGDIPEGYSVSREKKERFSLILESASTNQTSMYLCASSPGLEVYEQYFGPGTRLTVT.

This chain links TRBV2 with TRBJ1-6, with TRBD1 identical over 7 bases. J lost 6 bases, V lost 5 bases, and 7 bases had no gene match. Germline-derived CDR1 and CDR2 are SNHLY and FYNNEI. The CDR3 contains 15 residues. The CDR3 region is CASSREGAVNSPLHF. The CDR3 nucleotides are TGTGCCAGCAGTCGAGAGGGGGCAGTTAATTCACCCCTCCACTTT.

The rearrangement joins TRBV7-2 to TRBJ2-7; TRBD2 matches 14 bases. V lost 4 bases, J lost 12 bases, and 8 bases stayed unmatched. Germline V CDR1 and CDR2: SGHTA, FQGNSA. The CDR3 covers 14 residues. The CDR3 nucleotides are TGTGCCAGCAGCTCGGGACTAGCGGGGGCCTTGCGGTACTTC. It specifies CASSSGLAGALRYF.

This clone has just a few counts. The V gene is TRBV5-4, the J gene TRBJ1-2; D is ambiguous. Germline V gene sequence: CDR1 SGHNT, CDR2 YYREEE (reference sequence). This CDR3 region has 14 residues. The V end lost 1 base, the J end lost 4 bases, and 11 bases lay between the germline ends. The CDR3 protein is CASSLLRDSYGYTF. The CDR3 DNA sequence: TGTGCCAGCAGCTTGTTGAGAGATAGCTATGGCTACACCTTC.

V usage is TRBV7-2 and J usage is TRBJ2-7; 8 nucleotides agree with TRBD2. V dropped 3 bases and J dropped 3; count of bases not matched to a gene: 7. Germline CDR1 and CDR2: SGHTA and FQGNSA. The CDR3 has 15 residues. The CDR3 sequence: CASSLGVGRDYEQYF. DNA of the CDR3: TGTGCCAGCAGCTTGGGGGTCGGGAGGGACTACGAGCAGTACTTC.

The chain has TRBV7-3 and TRBJ2-5, with TRBD2 matching 7 bases. The CDR3 runs 13 residues. Germline V gene data show CDR1 as SGHTA and CDR2 as FQGTGA. V lost 0 bases to trimming and J lost 5 bases; unmatched junction nucleotides: 0. The DNA of the CDR3 is TGTGCCAGCAGCTTAACAGCGGGGGAGACCCAGTACTTC. Translation gives CASSLTAGETQYF.

The genes are TRBV6-5 and TRBJ1-1; the D is unclear. The CDR3 is 13 residues long. Trimming cost V 0 bases and J 8 bases, with 10 bases left between them. Per germline, CDR1 MNHEY and CDR2 SVGAGI. For the CDR3, the DNA is TGTGCCAGCAGTTACTCAGGAGGGTGGGAAGCTTTCTTT. Amino acids: CASSYSGGWEAFF.